This T cell receptor (beta chain) was retrieved from a study of blood T cell repertoires in COVID-19 (dated by TCRdb to the early 2020s). The study in broad terms: Collaborator samples came from the United States, Italy and Spain and covered acute and convalescent phases of COVID-19. The material from the prospective study consisted of cDNA or gDNA derived from T cells, B-cell-depleted T cells, or PBMCs. Deeply sampled blood TCRbeta repertoires from subjects exposed to, actively infected with, or recovered from COVID-19 were included in the dataset. The repertoires were made available in a free public database intended to serve as a resource for research on the immune response to SARS-CoV-2. Samples were obtained from the ongoing ImmuneRACE study (first 160 participants) and from some 1,300 subjects provided by 6 global collaborators. Nearly every sample came with metadata listing a de-identified subject ID, COVID-19 status, age in years and sex. Where HLA class I and class II types were available, the types were taken from metadata supplied by the sample provider, not from assay-based typing. The research as a whole found: How much clinical and demographic metadata was included differed by source and by participant, and the metadata was provided uncurated.

In Seattle, one collaborating source enrolled patients while the infection was active and tracked those patients longitudinally over the course of disease. The collaborating institutions used their own protocols to collect whole blood in K2EDTA tubes. For TCRbeta analysis, collaborators shipped samples in one of three forms: frozen whole blood, isolated PBMCs, or DNA extracted from either of those sample types. About this clone itself: The antigen it binds to is not known. One base away there is no much larger clone; base qualities are not given.

In the germline V gene, CDR1 corresponds to LGHNA and CDR2 to YSLEER. Spanning cysteine to phenylalanine, the CDR3 consists of 16 amino acids. The CDR3 DNA has 48 bases and is translated from base 1. Trimmed from V: 3 bases; trimmed from J: 5 bases; junction bases lacking a gene match: 7. TCRbeta CDR3 regions were amplified from genomic DNA by means of the immunoSEQ Assay, a bias-controlled multiplex PCR. Per the authors' processing: Nucleated cell counts per sample were estimated from amplification of reference gene primers within the assay. To quantify the absolute abundance of each unique TCRbeta CDR3 rearrangement, sequence reads were collapsed and filtered. For each sample, productive Simpson clonality was calculated as the square root of Simpson's diversity index over productive rearrangements. TCRdb stores this immuneACCESS table with in-frame sequences only. Part of the clones is absent; in the studies checked, under half of the shortfall reflects unresolved V genes, and no reason is known for the rest. That table gives V, J and clone size, and the DNA gave D and trimming. This sample is represented by around 370,000 clones; about nine tenths of them were singletons. The top ten clones comprise roughly 6.3% of the sample.

The receptor was derived from a woman aged 45-59 years with COVID-19, enrolled during active disease. The rearrangement joined TRBV4-3 to TRBJ1-2; 12 central bases correspond to TRBD1. Material: peripheral blood. The nucleotide sequence is given as TGCGCCAGCAGCCATTATGGGACAGGGGGCTGGTATGGCTACACCTTC. Its amino acids are CASSHYGTGGWYGYTF.